The subject of this entry is one TCR beta chain. The repertoire was sequenced with immunoSEQ multiplex PCR; TCRdb's copy has only in-frame clones and lacks some. This sample has 150,000 or so clones; approximately 94% occur once, and the top ten carry 8.5%. The data originate from a study of control samples from healthy donors and cancer patients. The CDR3 loop spans 15 amino acids. The V and J ends lost 4 bases and 5 bases respectively, with 15 bases between them. In germline, CDR1 is LGHDT, CDR2 YNNKEL (reference sequence). This TCR derives from a woman aged 40-49 years in good health. The source material was blood. The chain is built from TRBV3-1 (or the pseudogene TRBV3-2) and TRBJ1-5; perhaps TRBD1 as D (5 bases). The CDR3 region has the DNA TGTGCCAGCAGCCCACAAATTGGGGGAGATCAGCCCCAGCATTTT. It translates to CASSPQIGGDQPQHF.